This T cell receptor (beta chain) was found in a study of radiotherapy plus CTLA-4 blockade in lung cancer (dated by TCRdb to 2017 to 2018). Broadly, across the study: Objective responses occurred in approximately 17% of enrolled patients, and 25% to 40% achieved disease control. Study-wide findings and limitations: The strongest predictors of response, as reported, were early dynamic changes in blood T cell clones along with a rise in serum interferon-beta after radiation. After treatment with radiotherapy and ipilimumab, TCR clones that came from tumors expanded in the peripheral blood.

The study evaluated CTLA-4 blockade (ipilimumab) given together with focal radiation therapy in patients who had chemo-refractory metastatic non-small-cell lung cancer. From cysteine to phenylalanine, the CDR3 is 16 amino acids long. The CDR3 DNA has 48 bases and is translated from base 1. Ends trimmed: V by 3 bases, J by 1 base; bases unmatched to a gene: 4. In the germline V gene (reference sequence), CDR1 corresponds to LNHDA and CDR2 to SQIVND. Notes on this clone: This receptor's antigen is unknown. No much larger clonotype is one base removed from it; base qualities were not supplied.

The library was built by means of the immunoSEQ multiplex PCR assay. The source is immuneACCESS, and TCRdb retained only in-frame sequences with V and J called. Part of the clones is not carried over; for the studies checked, unresolved V genes explain less than half of this, and the remainder is unexplained. The sample contains about 39,000 clones, approximately 79% of them found a single time. The ten largest clones represent more than 20% of the sample. This clonotype originated in a human donor with non-small cell lung cancer that progressed on radiotherapy plus ipilimumab. The sequence joins TRBV19 to TRBJ1-4; TRBD1 fits 8 bases in the junction. The material was peripheral blood, obtained from a patient treated with radiotherapy plus ipilimumab. The CDR3: CASSMAGGRTNEKLFF. Here is the DNA: TGTGCCAGTAGTATGGCAGGGGGCAGAACTAATGAAAAACTGTTTTTT. The CDR3, completed at both ends by the reference TRBV19 and TRBJ1-4 genes, gives the full variable domain DGGITQSPKYLFRKEGQNVTLSCEQNLNHDAMYWYRQDPGQGLRLIYYSQIVNDFQKGDIAEGYSVSREKKESFPLTVTSAQKNPTAFYLCASSMAGGRTNEKLFFGSGTQLSVL.